These 24 T cell receptor beta chains were all obtained from the same sample, sequenced in a study of T cells in Graves' hyperthyroidism and ophthalmopathy (dated by TCRdb to the late 2010s). To prepare the library, multiplex PCR was applied. Sequencer: Illumina HiSeq 2000. The TCR beta CDR3 regions were amplified from the RNA transcripts. The TCR CDR3 was subjected to a first round of RT-PCR using the HTBI primer set and the Qiagen OneStep RT-PCR kit. The raw public data were reprocessed by TCRdb itself: fastp quality trimming at Q25, MiXCR clonotype calling, in-frame beta chains only. Rows are unified per CDR3 protein, each entry keeping the most common DNA and genes. Within this sample are about 610,000 distinct CDR3 sequences, with roughly 46% of them counted one time only. Around 8% of the sample rests with the top ten. Sequencing input: peripheral blood or thyroid tissue (not recorded which). The source of these receptors is a woman aged 18-35 years with Graves' hyperthyroidism.

This clonotype occurred many times. V usage is TRBV20-1 and J usage is TRBJ2-7; TRBD1 agrees at 10 bases. Trimming took 6 bases from V and 1 from J; bases not matched to a gene: 15. Germline V gives CDR1 DFQATT, CDR2 SNEGSKA (reference sequence). The CDR3 has 17 residues. CDR3 residues: CSAGAGTGVSFSYEQYF. CDR3 sequence (DNA): TGCAGTGCAGGTGCCGGGACAGGGGTATCTTTTTCCTACGAGCAGTACTTC.

This clonotype was observed a handful of times. This chain uses TRBV5-4 with TRBJ2-7; TRBD2 aligns across 13 bases. The CDR3 totals 15 residues. With V trimmed by 6 bases and J by 7 bases, 10 bases remained unmatched. Germline values: CDR1 SGHNT, CDR2 YYREEE (reference sequence). The CDR3: CASTTGTSGMGEQYF. The CDR3 nucleotides read TGTGCCAGCACGACCGGGACTAGCGGGATGGGTGAGCAGTACTTC.

This chain links TRBV29-1 with TRBJ2-5; 7 nucleotides match TRBD1. V dropped 7 bases and J dropped 5; count of bases not matched to a gene: 7. Per germline, CDR1 SQVTM and CDR2 ANQGSEA. CDR3 length: 12 residues. The CDR3, as DNA: TGCAGCGCCCCCGAGGGGGCGGAGACCCAGTACTTC. Its protein product is CSAPEGAETQYF.

There are many counts of this clonotype. No conserved phenylalanine or tryptophan is present at the end of the CDR3, so a read error is the likely explanation. No DNA is shown, since the ends of the CDR3 on it are uncertain; the CDR3 is the one TCRdb lists. The V call is TRBV19, the J call TRBJ1-4. Germline CDR1 reads LNHDA; CDR2 reads SQIVND (reference sequence). The CDR3 sequence runs 8 residues, both termini included. CDR3 sequence: CASSMAWR.

This chain uses TRBV7-9 with TRBJ1-2, with D perhaps matching TRBD1 (6 bases). The CDR3 loop spans 15 amino acids. CDR1 and CDR2 (germline): SEHNR, FQNEAQ (reference sequence). The V and J ends lost 5 bases and 1 base respectively, with 14 bases between them. This CDR3 reads CASSTSGGRNYGYTF. The CDR3, as DNA: TGTGCCAGCAGCACATCCGGGGGCCGTAACTATGGCTACACCTTC.

This chain joins TRBV7-2 and TRBJ2-7, with a tentative D call TRBD1 (6 bases). Germline CDR1 reads SGHTA; CDR2 reads FQGNSA. The CDR3 has 15 amino acids. The V and J ends lost 4 bases and 2 bases respectively, with 15 bases between them. The CDR3 nucleotides are TGTGCCAGCAGCTCCCCCGGGACACCAGCCTACGAGCAGTACTTC. Translation gives CASSSPGTPAYEQYF.

Ten or more counts support this clonotype. This chain links TRBV19 with TRBJ2-7; possible D gene TRBD1, 6 bases. This CDR3 comprises 15 residues. The germline V and J ends were trimmed by 5 bases and 0 bases, with 14 bases remaining between them. Germline lookup yields CDR1 LNHDA and CDR2 SQIVND (reference sequence). The CDR3 DNA is TGTGCCAGTAGTTTTGGACAGCGGAGCTCCTACGAGCAGTACTTC. Translating gives CASSFGQRSSYEQYF.

This chain uses TRBV2 with TRBJ1-2; tentatively, D is TRBD1 (5 bases). The CDR3 runs 14 residues. V lost 8 bases and J lost 7, with 20 bases in between. Germline V gene data show CDR1 as SNHLY and CDR2 as FYNNEI. The CDR3 coding sequence is TGTGCCAGCCTGGGACTAGCGGCCGGAGGTGGCTACACCTTC. Amino acids: CASLGLAAGGGYTF.

The table lists this clonotype with many counts. The chain uses TRBV29-1 and TRBJ2-1; 8 positions agree with TRBD2. J was trimmed by 8 bases and V by 0 bases; bases with no gene match: 6. Germline V lookup: CDR1 SQVTM, CDR2 ANQGSEA. CDR3 length: 14 amino acids. Here the CDR3 DNA reads TGCAGCGTTGAAGATCGGCGGGAGGCTGATGAGCAGTTCTTC. This gives the protein CSVEDRREADEQFF.

The count of this clonotype is one. This sequence joins TRBV2 and TRBJ2-5; D might be TRBD2 (6 bases). The length of the CDR3 is 14 residues. Germline V gene lookup returns CDR1 SNHLY and CDR2 FYNNEI. The V gene lost 8 bases and the J gene lost 5 bases, with 18 bases spanning the gap. As DNA, the CDR3 is TGTGCCAGCTCACCTAGACCCAGCGGGGAGACCCAGTACTTC. Translating gives CASSPRPSGETQYF. The full variable domain, completed using reference TRBV2 and TRBJ2-5, is EPEVTQTPSHQVTQMGQEVILRCVPISNHLYFYWYRQILGQKVEFLVSFYNNEISEKSEIFDDQFSVERPDGSNFTLKIRSTKLEDSAMYFCASSPRPSGETQYFGPGTRLLVL.

The chain joins TRBV7-9 to TRBJ2-7; possible D gene TRBD1, 6 bases. The CDR3 is 13 amino acids. Trimming stripped 2 bases from V and 3 bases from J, with 8 bases between. CDR1 is SEHNR and CDR2 is FQNEAQ in the germline V gene (reference sequence). The CDR3 region is CASSLFRGYEQYF. As DNA, the CDR3 is TGTGCCAGCAGCTTATTCAGGGGCTACGAGCAGTACTTC.

This rearrangement joins TRBV24-1 to TRBJ2-7; 7 bases map to TRBD2. Matching the DNA end better, TRBJ2-1 makes the J call doubtful. Looked up from germline, CDR1 is KGHDR and CDR2 is SFDVKD. The CDR3 contains 14 residues. CDR3 sequence reads: CATRSDGRINEQFF. The CDR3 coding sequence is TGTGCCACCAGATCGGACGGGAGGATAAATGAGCAGTTCTTC.

The CDR3 here is CASRVWDRESEQYF. In nucleotides, the CDR3 is TGTGCCAGCAGGGTTTGGGACAGGGAAAGCGAGCAGTACTTC. The chain couples TRBV2 to TRBJ2-7; TRBD1 matches at 9 bases. Germline values: CDR1 SNHLY, CDR2 FYNNEI. The CDR3 is made up of 14 amino acids. J lost 6 bases, V lost 6 bases, and 9 bases had no gene match.

The chain links TRBV24-1 to TRBJ2-1, with 8 bases identical to TRBD1. This CDR3 has 16 residues. Germline assignment: CDR1 KGHDR and CDR2 SFDVKD. J lost 9 bases, V lost 0 bases, and 9 bases had no gene match. The CDR3 loop reads CATSDLPQGVFSEQFF. As DNA, the CDR3 is TGTGCCACCAGTGATTTGCCACAGGGGGTCTTCAGTGAGCAGTTCTTC.

This clonotype was detected ten times or more. This chain joins TRBV5-1 and TRBJ1-4; no clear D gene. V was clipped by 4 bases and J by 4 bases, with 11 bases between them. The germline gives CDR1 SGHRS, CDR2 YFSETQ. This CDR3 is built from 14 residues. The CDR3 region is CASSPASINEKLFF. CDR3 coding DNA: TGCGCCAGCAGCCCAGCCAGCATTAATGAAAAACTGTTTTTT.

This sequence joins TRBV7-2 and TRBJ1-5; D not resolved. Trimming removed 1 base at V and 7 bases at J, with 14 bases between. CDR3 length: 15 residues. Per the germline V gene, CDR1 is SGHTA and CDR2 is FQGNSA. The CDR3 nucleotides read TGTGCCAGCAGCTTAGGGAACCTTAATGAGCAGCCCCAGCATTTT. This translates into CASSLGNLNEQPQHF.

This clonotype occurred many times. The rearrangement links TRBV3-1 to TRBJ2-7, with 10 nucleotides matching TRBD2. With V trimmed by 1 base and J by 4 bases, 4 bases remained unmatched. The germline CDR1 and CDR2 sequences are LGHDT and YNNKEL (reference sequence). The CDR3 loop spans 15 amino acids. The CDR3 sequence is CASSQATSGIYEQYF. In DNA form, the CDR3 reads TGTGCCAGCAGCCAAGCAACTAGCGGGATTTACGAGCAGTACTTC.

There are many counts of this clonotype. The chain employs TRBV12-3 or TRBV12-4 and TRBJ2-7, with a possible D match to TRBD1 (6 bases). The CDR3 loop spans 14 amino acids. Trimming stripped 7 bases from V and 4 bases from J, with 17 bases between. CDR3 amino acids: CASTHRDRRYEQYF. In nucleotides, the CDR3 is TGTGCCAGCACGCACCGCGACAGGCGATACGAGCAGTACTTC.

This clonotype turned up a few times. J is TRBJ2-3 and V is TRBV7-6; 9 bases agree with TRBD1. This CDR3 has 15 amino acids. V lost 5 bases to trimming and J lost 2 bases; unmatched junction nucleotides: 5. Per germline, CDR1 SGHVS and CDR2 FNYEAQ. This CDR3 reads CASSVQGAPTDTQYF. The CDR3 DNA is TGTGCCAGCAGCGTACAGGGGGCTCCCACAGATACGCAGTATTTT.

The chain combines TRBV5-1 with TRBJ1-1; the D is unclear. CDR3 length: 15 residues. The ends were cut back, 3 bases at V and 4 bases at J, with 16 bases in the middle. Germline loops: CDR1 SGHRS, CDR2 YFSETQ. The CDR3 here is CASSSRAGLSTEAFF. The DNA of the CDR3 is TGCGCCAGCAGCTCCCGGGCCGGGCTCAGCACTGAAGCTTTCTTT.

V gene TRBV18 combines with J gene TRBJ1-2; the match to TRBD1 covers 7 bases. The germline gives CDR1 KGHSH, CDR2 LQKENI. J lost 6 bases, V lost 5 bases, and 15 bases had no gene match. There are 16 residues in the CDR3. Written as DNA, the CDR3 is TGTGCCAGCTCATCAACAAATTTCGGGACAGAGAATGGCTACACCTTC. Encoded protein: CASSSTNFGTENGYTF.

This clonotype was recorded at least ten times. The chain uses TRBV7-2 and TRBJ2-7; 7 bases are a match to TRBD1. CDR1 and CDR2 from the germline V gene are SGHTA and FQGNSA. The CDR3 sequence is 13 residues long. After removal of 7 bases from V and 7 bases from J, the junction contained 10 bases not matched to a gene. CDR3 DNA: TGTGCCAGCACGCCGGGACAGAGGGGAGAGCAGTACTTC. Amino acid sequence: CASTPGQRGEQYF.

Many counts were recorded for this clonotype. The chain recombines TRBV7-3 with TRBJ2-5; D tentatively fits TRBD1 or TRBD2 (5 bases each). Germline assignment: CDR1 SGHTA and CDR2 FQGTGA. CDR3 length equals 14 residues. V lost 1 base and J 3 bases, leaving 9 bases between the germline ends. The DNA of the CDR3 is TGTGCCAGCAGCTTAAGGGTGGGGGAAGAGACCCAGTACTTC. Its protein product is CASSLRVGEETQYF.

This clonotype was observed once. The gene calls are TRBV2 and TRBJ2-7, with 13 bases fitting TRBD2. Germline lookup yields CDR1 SNHLY and CDR2 FYNNEI. V lost 10 bases and J lost 2; bases outside the gene matches: 5. This CDR3 spans 14 amino acids. The CDR3: CAIMGLAGPYEQYF. CDR3 nucleotides: TGTGCCATCATGGGACTAGCGGGACCCTACGAGCAGTACTTC.